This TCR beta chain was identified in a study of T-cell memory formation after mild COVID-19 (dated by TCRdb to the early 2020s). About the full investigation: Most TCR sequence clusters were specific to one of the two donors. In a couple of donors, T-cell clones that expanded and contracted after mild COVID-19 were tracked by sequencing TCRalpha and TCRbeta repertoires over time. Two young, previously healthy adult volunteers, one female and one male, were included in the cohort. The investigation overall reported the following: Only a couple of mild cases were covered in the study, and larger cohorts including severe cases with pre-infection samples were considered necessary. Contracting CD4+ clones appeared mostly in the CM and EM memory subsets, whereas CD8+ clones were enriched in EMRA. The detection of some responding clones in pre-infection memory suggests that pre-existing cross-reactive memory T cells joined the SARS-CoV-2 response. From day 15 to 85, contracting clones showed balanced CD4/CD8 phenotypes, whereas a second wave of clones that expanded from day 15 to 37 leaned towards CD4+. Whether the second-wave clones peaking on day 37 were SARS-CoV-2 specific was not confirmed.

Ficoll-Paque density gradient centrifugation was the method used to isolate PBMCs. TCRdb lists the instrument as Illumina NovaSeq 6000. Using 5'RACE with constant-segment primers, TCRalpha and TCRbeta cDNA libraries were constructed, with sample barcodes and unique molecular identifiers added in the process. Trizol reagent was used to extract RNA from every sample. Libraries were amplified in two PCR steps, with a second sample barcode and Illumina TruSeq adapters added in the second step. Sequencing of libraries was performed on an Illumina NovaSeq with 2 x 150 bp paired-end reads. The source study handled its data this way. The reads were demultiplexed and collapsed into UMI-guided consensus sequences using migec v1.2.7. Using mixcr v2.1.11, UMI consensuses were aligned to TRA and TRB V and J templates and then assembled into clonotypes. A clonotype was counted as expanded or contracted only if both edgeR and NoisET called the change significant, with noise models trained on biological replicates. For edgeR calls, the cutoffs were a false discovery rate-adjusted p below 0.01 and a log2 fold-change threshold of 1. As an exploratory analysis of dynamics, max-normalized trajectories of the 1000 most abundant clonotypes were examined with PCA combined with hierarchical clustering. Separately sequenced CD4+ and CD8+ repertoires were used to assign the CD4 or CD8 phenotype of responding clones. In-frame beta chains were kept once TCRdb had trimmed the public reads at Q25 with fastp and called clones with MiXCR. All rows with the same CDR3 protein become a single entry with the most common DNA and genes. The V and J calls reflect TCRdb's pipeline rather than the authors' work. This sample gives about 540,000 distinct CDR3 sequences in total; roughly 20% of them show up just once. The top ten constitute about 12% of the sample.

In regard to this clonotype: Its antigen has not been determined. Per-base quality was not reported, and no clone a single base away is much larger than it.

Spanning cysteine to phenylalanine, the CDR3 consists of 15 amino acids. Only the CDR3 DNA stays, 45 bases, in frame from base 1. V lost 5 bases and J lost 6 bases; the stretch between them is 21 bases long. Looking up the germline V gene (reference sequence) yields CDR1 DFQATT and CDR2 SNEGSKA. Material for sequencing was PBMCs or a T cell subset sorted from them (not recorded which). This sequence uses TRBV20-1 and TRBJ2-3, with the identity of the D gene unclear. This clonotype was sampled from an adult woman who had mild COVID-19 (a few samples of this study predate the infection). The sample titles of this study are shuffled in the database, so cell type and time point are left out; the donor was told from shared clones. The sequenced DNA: TGCAGTGCTCCGTCCCACCCCGTCAAAGAGGATACGCAGTATTTT. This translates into CSAPSHPVKEDTQYF.